This T cell receptor (beta chain) is from a study of blood T cell repertoires in COVID-19. Whole-study context: Specimens from acute and convalescent COVID-19 originated in the United States, Italy and Spain. PBMCs, B-cell-depleted T cells, or T cells were the source of the cDNA or gDNA that made up the material.

In the authors' methods: Reference gene primer amplification yielded estimated nucleated cell counts. TCRdb's copy holds only in-frame clones and misses some; the assay was immunoSEQ multiplex PCR. The D gene and trimming were derived from the DNA, and the V and J assignments and clone size from that table. In the table there are 150,000 to 200,000 clones, around 85% of which are singletons. This clone has only one observation. The CDR3 extends over 17 amino acids. Germline-derived CDR1 and CDR2 are MGHRA and YSYEKL. V gave up 2 bases and J gave up 5 bases; unmatched junction bases: 6. This sequence originates from a man aged 55 to 70 with active or convalescent COVID-19. The sample comprised peripheral blood. The chain uses TRBV4-1 and TRBJ2-7, with 16 bases aligning to TRBD2. The chain's CDR3 is CASSQSGLAGGIHEQYF. Written as DNA, the CDR3 is TGCGCCAGCAGCCAATCGGGACTAGCGGGGGGGATACACGAGCAGTACTTC.